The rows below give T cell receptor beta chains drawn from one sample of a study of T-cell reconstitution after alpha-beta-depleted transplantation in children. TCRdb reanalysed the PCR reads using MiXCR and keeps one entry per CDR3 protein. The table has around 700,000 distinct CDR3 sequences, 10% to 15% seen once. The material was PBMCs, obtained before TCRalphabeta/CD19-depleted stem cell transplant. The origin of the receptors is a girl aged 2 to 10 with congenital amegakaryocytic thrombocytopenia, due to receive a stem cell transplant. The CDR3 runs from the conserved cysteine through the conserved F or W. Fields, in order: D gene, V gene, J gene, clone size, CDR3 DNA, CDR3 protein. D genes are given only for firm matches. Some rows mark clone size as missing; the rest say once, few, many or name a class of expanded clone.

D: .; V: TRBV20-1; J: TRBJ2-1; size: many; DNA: TGCAGTGCCACTCCTAGAGGCGCCACAAATTACAATGAGCAGTTCTTC; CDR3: CSATPRGATNYNEQFF
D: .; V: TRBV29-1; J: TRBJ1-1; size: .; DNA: TGCAGCGTTGTGGTCGATCAAGCTTTCTTT; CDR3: CSVVVDQAFF
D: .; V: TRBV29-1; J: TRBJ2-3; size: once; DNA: TGCAGCGCCCCGGGAAGTCTAGTGGGGGTGATCACAGATACGCAGAATTTT; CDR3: CSAPGSLVGVITDTQNF
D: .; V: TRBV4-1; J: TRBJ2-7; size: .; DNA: TGCGCCAGCAGCCAAGTTGGGGACTACGAGCAGTACTTC; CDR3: CASSQVGDYEQYF
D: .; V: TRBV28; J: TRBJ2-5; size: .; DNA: TGTGCCAGCAGTTTAGGCTTCAAATTGGGACGAGCGGAGACCCAGTACTTC; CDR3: CASSLGFKLGRAETQYF
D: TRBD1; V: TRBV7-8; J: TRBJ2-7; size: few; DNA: TGTGCCAGCAGCTCTCCCCAGGGGGAAGTCAGGTACGAGCAGTACTTC; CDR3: CASSSPQGEVRYEQYF
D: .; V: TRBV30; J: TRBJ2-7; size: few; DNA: TGTGCCTGGGAGAGAACAGGGACTGGCTACGAGCAGTACTTC; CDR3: CAWERTGTGYEQYF
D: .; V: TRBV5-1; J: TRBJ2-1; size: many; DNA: TGCGCCAGCAGCGGGGGGTTCTTCTCCTACAATGAGCAGTTCTTC; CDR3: CASSGGFFSYNEQFF
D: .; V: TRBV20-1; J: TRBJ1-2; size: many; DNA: TGCAGTGCTAAAGCGGGAGGCCACTATGGCTACACCTTC; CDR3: CSAKAGGHYGYTF
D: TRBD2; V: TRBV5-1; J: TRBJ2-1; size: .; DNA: TGCGCCAGCAGCAGACTAGCGGGAGGGCTCTACAATGAGCAGTTCTTC; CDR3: CASSRLAGGLYNEQFF